The clone carrying this T cell receptor beta chain has just one count. Its antigen remains unidentified. These data originate in a study of OX40 agonist ivuxolimab in advanced cancers. Study-wide context: Eligibility rules accepted prior anti-PD-1, anti-PD-L1 or anti-CTLA-4 therapy, and over 30% had some. Broader study findings: There was clonal expansion of CD4+ and CD8+ blood T cells by week 6 at 0.1 to 3.0 mg/kg.

The method was immunoSEQ multiplex PCR; TCRdb's version includes in-frame clones alone and lacks a portion of them. The table has some 60,000 clones, approximately 94% seen once. The V gene's germline CDR1 is SGHTS and CDR2 YDEGEE. The CDR3 covers 14 residues. V lost 5 bases, J lost 9 bases, and 9 bases stayed unmatched. This specimen consisted of CD4+ or CD8+ T cells sorted from blood, obtained in a trial of the OX40 agonist ivuxolimab. The rearrangement joins TRBV5-8 to TRBJ1-4; the match to TRBD1 covers 8 bases. The source of this sequence is an adult with an advanced solid tumor such as melanoma, head and neck, liver or kidney cancer. Written as DNA, the CDR3 is TGTGCCAGCAGTAAGACAGGGGTTCCGAAAAAACTGTTTTTT. Its translation is CASSKTGVPKKLFF.